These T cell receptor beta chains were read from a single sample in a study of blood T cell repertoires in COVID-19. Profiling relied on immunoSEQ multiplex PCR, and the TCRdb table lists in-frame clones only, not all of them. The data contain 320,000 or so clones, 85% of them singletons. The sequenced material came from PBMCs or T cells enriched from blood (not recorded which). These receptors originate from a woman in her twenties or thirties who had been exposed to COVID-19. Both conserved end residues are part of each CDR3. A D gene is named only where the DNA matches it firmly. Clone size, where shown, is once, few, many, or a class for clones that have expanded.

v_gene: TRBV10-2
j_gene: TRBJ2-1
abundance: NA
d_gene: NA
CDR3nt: TGCGCCAGCAGTGCAATAAGGGGGGGATTCAATGAGCAGTTCTTC
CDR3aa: CASSAIRGGFNEQFF

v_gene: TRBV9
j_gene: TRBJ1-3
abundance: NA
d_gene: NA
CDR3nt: TGTGCCAGCAGCGTATCAGGGGCTCCAAACACCATATATTTT
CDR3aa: CASSVSGAPNTIYF

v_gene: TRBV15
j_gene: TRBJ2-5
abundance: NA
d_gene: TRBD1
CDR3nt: TGTGCCACCAGCAGAGAATGGGGGACAGAGGACCAAGAGACCCAGTACTTC
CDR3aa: CATSREWGTEDQETQYF

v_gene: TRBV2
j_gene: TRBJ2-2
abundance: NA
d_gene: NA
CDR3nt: TGTGCCAGCAGTGAGGGACACCGAGGAACCGGGGAGCTGTTTTTT
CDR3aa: CASSEGHRGTGELFF

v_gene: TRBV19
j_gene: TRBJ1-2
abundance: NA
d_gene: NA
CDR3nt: TGTGCCAGTTACAGAGTGAACTATGGCTACACCTTC
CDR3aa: CASYRVNYGYTF

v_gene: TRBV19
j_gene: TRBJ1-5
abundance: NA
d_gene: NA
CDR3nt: TGTGCCAGTACTAACCCGGGACTGTCTCAGCCCCAGCATTTT
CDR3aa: CASTNPGLSQPQHF

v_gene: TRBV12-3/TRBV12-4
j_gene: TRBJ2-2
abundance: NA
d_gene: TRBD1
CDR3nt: TGTGCCTCAACACCGACAGGGTACGGGGAGCTGTTTTTT
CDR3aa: CASTPTGYGELFF

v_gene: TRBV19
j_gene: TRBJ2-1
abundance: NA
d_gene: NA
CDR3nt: TGTGCCAGTACCCGCTCTCATGGGGGGGCGGTTTGGTATGAGCAGTTCTTC
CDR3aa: CASTRSHGGAVWYEQFF

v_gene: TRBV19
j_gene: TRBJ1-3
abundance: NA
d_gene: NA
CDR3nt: TGTGCCAGTAGTATAAAGAGGGCTGGAAACACCATATATTTT
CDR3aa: CASSIKRAGNTIYF

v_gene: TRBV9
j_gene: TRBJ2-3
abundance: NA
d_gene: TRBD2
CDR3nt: TGTGCCAGCAGCTTTAGCGGGGTAAGCACAGATACGCAGTATTTT
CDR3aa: CASSFSGVSTDTQYF

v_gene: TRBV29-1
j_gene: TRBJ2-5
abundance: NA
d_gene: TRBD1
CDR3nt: TGCAGCTCGAGACAGGGCGCGGGAGAGACCCAGTACTTC
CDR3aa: CSSRQGAGETQYF

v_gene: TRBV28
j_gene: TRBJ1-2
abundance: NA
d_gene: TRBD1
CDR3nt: TGTGCCACCGGATACGCCGGGACAGGGAAGTATGGCTACACCTTC
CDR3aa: CATGYAGTGKYGYTF

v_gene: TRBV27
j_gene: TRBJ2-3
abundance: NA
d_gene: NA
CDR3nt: TGTGCCAGCGGGCCCGATACGCAGTATTTT
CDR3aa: CASGPDTQYF

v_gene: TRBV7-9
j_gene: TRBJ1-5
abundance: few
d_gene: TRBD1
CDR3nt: TGTGCCAGCAGCTCGGACAGGGTGACCTATCAGCCCCAGCATTTT
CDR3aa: CASSSDRVTYQPQHF

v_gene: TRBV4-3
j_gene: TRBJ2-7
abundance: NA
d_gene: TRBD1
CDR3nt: TGCGCCAGCAGCCAAGAATTCGACAGGGTGTTCTCCTACGAGCAGTACTTC
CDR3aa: CASSQEFDRVFSYEQYF

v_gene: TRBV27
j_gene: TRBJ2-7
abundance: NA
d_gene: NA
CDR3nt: TGTGCCAGCAGTTTGGGGGGTTCCTACGAGCAGTACTTC
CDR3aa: CASSLGGSYEQYF

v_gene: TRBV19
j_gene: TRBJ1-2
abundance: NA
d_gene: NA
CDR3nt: TGTGCCAGTAGTCCCCGGGCTAACTATGGCTACACCTTC
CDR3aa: CASSPRANYGYTF

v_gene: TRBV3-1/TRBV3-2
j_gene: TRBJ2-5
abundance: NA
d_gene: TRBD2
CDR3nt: TGTGCCAGCAGCCGTCTAGCGGGAGGTAAAGAGACCCAGTACTTC
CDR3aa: CASSRLAGGKETQYF

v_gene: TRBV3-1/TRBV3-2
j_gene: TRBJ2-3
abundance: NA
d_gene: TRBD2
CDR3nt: TGTGCCAGCCGACTAGCGGGACTTGACACAGATACGCAGTATTTT
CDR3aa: CASRLAGLDTDTQYF

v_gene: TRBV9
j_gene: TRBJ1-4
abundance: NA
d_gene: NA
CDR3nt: TGTGCCAGCAGCGTGCAGGGGTCTAATGAAAAACTGTTTTTT
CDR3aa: CASSVQGSNEKLFF

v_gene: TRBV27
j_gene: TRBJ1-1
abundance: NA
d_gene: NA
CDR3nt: TGTGCCAGCAGTTTTAAACAGACCACTGAAGCTTTCTTT
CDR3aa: CASSFKQTTEAFF

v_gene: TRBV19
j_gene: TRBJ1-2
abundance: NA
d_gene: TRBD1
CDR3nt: TGTGCCAGTAGTAAACAGGGGATTCACTATGGCTACACCTTC
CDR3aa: CASSKQGIHYGYTF

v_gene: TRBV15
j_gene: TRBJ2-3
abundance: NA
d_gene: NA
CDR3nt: TGTGCCACCAGCAACTTCCCGGGAGATACGCAGTATTTT
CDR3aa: CATSNFPGDTQYF

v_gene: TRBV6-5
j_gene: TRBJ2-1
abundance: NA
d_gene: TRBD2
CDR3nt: TGTGCCAGCAGTTACGGGACTAGCGACCACAATGAGCAGTTCTTC
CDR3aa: CASSYGTSDHNEQFF

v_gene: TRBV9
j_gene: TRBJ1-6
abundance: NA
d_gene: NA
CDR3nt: TGTGCCAGCAGCCCAGCGGTCTGGAACTCCGGGTACTATAATTCACCCCTCCACTTT
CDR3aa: CASSPAVWNSGYYNSPLHF

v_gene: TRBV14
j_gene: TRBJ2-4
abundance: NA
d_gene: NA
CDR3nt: TGTGCCAGCAGCCAAACCGACAGAATAGCCAAAAACATTCAGTACTTC
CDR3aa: CASSQTDRIAKNIQYF